This passage covers 14 T cell receptor beta chains from one sample sequenced in a study of cytomegalovirus exposure and HLA in healthy donors. In the PCR, 60 Vbeta and 13 Jbeta primers were used. Repertoires were generated with immunoSEQ multiplex PCR, while TCRdb's copy carries only in-frame clones and drops some. The table lists under 200,000 clones, roughly 79% of them singletons. The material sequenced was PBMCs. The receptors originated from a woman in her twenties or thirties in good health and CMV-seropositive.

The V and J genes are TRBV10-3 and TRBJ2-1; D might be TRBD2 (5 bases). The CDR3 has 12 residues. Between the trimmed V and J ends, which lost 3 bases and 6 bases, there was a span of 6 bases. CDR1 is ENHRY, CDR2 SYGVKD, per germline. The CDR3 nucleotides read TGTGCCATCAGTGACCGGGGCAATGAGCAGTTCTTC. It codes for CAISDRGNEQFF.

The chain uses TRBV10-2 and TRBJ2-2; 12 bases align to TRBD2. The germline V gene has CDR1 WSHSY and CDR2 SAAADI. The CDR3 has 19 amino acids. V lost 10 bases, J lost 5 bases, and 20 bases stayed unmatched. The CDR3 sequence: CATCPLMTSGSSSTGELFF. The DNA of the CDR3 is TGCGCCACTTGCCCCCTTATGACTAGCGGGAGTTCCTCGACCGGGGAGCTGTTTTTT.

The V and J genes are TRBV10-1 and TRBJ1-2; D is possibly TRBD1 (6 bases). The V end lost 7 bases, the J end lost 5 bases, and 20 bases lay between the germline ends. The CDR3 is 15 amino acids. Germline values: CDR1 WNHNN, CDR2 SYGVQD (reference sequence). CDR3 in amino acids: CASTGAGTQIYGYTF. The DNA for the CDR3 is TGCGCCAGCACGGGTGCCGGGACACAAATATATGGCTACACCTTC.

This clone was picked up a small number of times. The DNA of the CDR3 is TGTGCCAGCAGATTCGACATGTTGGAAGGCTACACCTTC. Translated, it gives CASRFDMLEGYTF. The chain recombines TRBV5-4 with TRBJ1-2; no clear D. CDR1 is SGHNT and CDR2 is YYREEE in the germline V gene (reference sequence). V lost 5 bases and J lost 8, with 16 bases in between. The CDR3 runs to 13 residues. The variable domain in full, with the rest retrieved from reference TRBV5-4 and TRBJ1-2, is ETGVTQSPTHLIKTRGQQVTLRCSSQSGHNTVSWYQQALGQGPQFIFQYYREEENGRGNFPPRFSGLQFPNYSSELNVNALELDDSALYLCASRFDMLEGYTFGSGTRLTVV.

The chain carries TRBV7-8 and TRBJ1-5; D not resolved. Trimming left V 5 bases short and J 3 bases short, with 14 bases between. Germline assignment: CDR1 SGHVS and CDR2 FQNEAQ. This CDR3 comprises 15 residues. CDR3 residues: CASSSREETNQPQHF. The CDR3 nucleotides read TGTGCCAGCAGCAGCCGGGAAGAGACCAATCAGCCCCAGCATTTT. Full variable domain (remainder filled in from reference TRBV7-8 and TRBJ1-5): GAGVSQSPRYKVAKRGQDVALRCDPISGHVSLFWYQQALGQGPEFLTYFQNEAQLDKSGLPSDRFFAERPEGSVSTLKIQRTQQEDSAVYLCASSSREETNQPQHFGDGTRLSIL.

CDR3 region: CTSSQEKRGGYEQYF. CDR3 in DNA: TGCACCAGCAGCCAAGAAAAGCGGGGGGGCTACGAGCAGTACTTC. This chain uses TRBV1 with TRBJ2-7; the table's D gene call, TRBD2, was not cross checked with the DNA. TRBV1 is deemed a pseudogene. The CDR3 is 15 residues long.

This rearrangement joins TRBV4-1 to TRBJ1-1; TRBD1 might be the D (5 bases). There are 14 residues in the CDR3. Germline assignment: CDR1 MGHRA and CDR2 YSYEKL. Trimming removed 6 bases at V and 2 bases at J, with 13 bases between. The CDR3 nucleotides read TGCGCCAGCAGACTCAGACAGATTAACACTGAAGCTTTCTTT. It yields the protein CASRLRQINTEAFF.

A few counts support this clone. The J gene is TRBJ2-3, the V gene TRBV29-1, with TRBD2 matching over 14 bases. This CDR3 contains 17 residues. Germline V gene data show CDR1 as SQVTM and CDR2 as ANQGSEA. V shed 4 bases and J 3 bases; nucleotides not matched to a gene: 9. CDR3 nucleotides: TGCAGCGTTGGGGGACTAGCGGGAGTCCAGGGGACAGATACGCAGTATTTT. Its translation is CSVGGLAGVQGTDTQYF.

This rearrangement joins TRBV5-4 to TRBJ1-1; TRBD1 agrees at 8 bases. Trimming took 4 bases from V and 5 from J; bases not matched to a gene: 16. Germline V lookup: CDR1 SGHNT, CDR2 YYREEE (reference sequence). This CDR3 comprises 17 residues. For the CDR3, the DNA is TGTGCCAGCAGCCCTTCACACCCTCGGACAGGGTTGACTGAAGCTTTCTTT. It yields the protein CASSPSHPRTGLTEAFF.

J is TRBJ2-1 and V is TRBV19, with a weak D call TRBD2 (6 bases). The CDR3 has 16 residues. Germline V gene data show CDR1 as LNHDA and CDR2 as SQIVND (reference sequence). V gave up 1 base and J gave up 6 bases, with 16 bases separating them. This CDR3 reads CASSIVADYPGNEQFF. In nucleotides, the CDR3 is TGTGCCAGTAGTATAGTCGCGGACTACCCAGGCAATGAGCAGTTCTTC.

The J gene is TRBJ1-5, the V gene TRBV5-6, with 7 bases fitting TRBD1. CDR1 and CDR2 (germline): SGHDT, YYEEEE. V lost 3 bases, J lost 4 bases, and 7 bases stayed unmatched. The CDR3 totals 15 residues. The CDR3 DNA reads TGTGCCAGCAGCTCGTGGCCGGGACAGAATCAGCCCCAGCATTTT. This encodes CASSSWPGQNQPQHF. The variable domain in full, completed from reference TRBV5-6 and TRBJ1-5, reads DAGVTQSPTHLIKTRGQQVTLRCSPKSGHDTVSWYQQALGQGPQFIFQYYEEEERQRGNFPDRFSGHQFPNYSSELNVNALLLGDSALYLCASSSWPGQNQPQHFGDGTRLSIL.

The V and J genes are TRBV6-1 and TRBJ1-1; TRBD1 aligns across 9 bases. The CDR3 runs 16 residues. CDR1 and CDR2 from the germline V gene are MNHNS and SASEGT. The V gene end was trimmed by 3 bases and the J gene end by 0 bases; junction bases not matched to a gene: 5. The CDR3 reads CASSDEQGAVNTEAFF. CDR3 DNA sequence: TGTGCCAGCAGTGACGAACAGGGGGCCGTGAACACTGAAGCTTTCTTT.

J is TRBJ2-3 and V is TRBV29-1; D uncertain. CDR1 is SQVTM and CDR2 is ANQGSEA in the germline V gene. There are 11 residues in the CDR3. Between the trimmed V and J ends, which lost 2 bases and 5 bases, there was a span of 5 bases. CDR3 region: CSVEPLDTQYF. The CDR3 coding sequence is TGCAGCGTTGAACCCCTAGATACGCAGTATTTT.

This clone has a handful of counts. The rearrangement uses TRBV5-6 and TRBJ1-3; possible D gene TRBD1, 6 bases. This CDR3 has 15 amino acids. V lost 0 bases to trimming and J lost 3 bases, with 10 bases between them. CDR1 and CDR2 from the germline V gene are SGHDT and YYEEEE. The CDR3, as DNA: TGTGCCAGCAGCTTGGGGGACATTTTTGGAAACACCATATATTTT. This translates into CASSLGDIFGNTIYF.